This TCR beta chain was observed in a study of cytomegalovirus exposure and HLA in healthy donors. The wider study: From HLA-typed donors, an early data release held some 80 million unique TCRs. General study results and limits: Researchers counted 164 TCR beta chains as cytomegalovirus-associated. While the bulk of TCR sequences proved rare, some public TCRs turned up in many donors.

The germline V and J ends were trimmed by 1 base and 10 bases, with 17 bases remaining between them. Germline values: CDR1 SGHRS, CDR2 YFSETQ. This CDR3 has 15 amino acids. As for this clone: The antigen remains unidentified.

Both 60 Vbeta primers and 13 Jbeta primers went into the PCR. The data were produced by immunoSEQ multiplex PCR, yet TCRdb's version contains in-frame clones alone and is incomplete. The sample yields approximately 210,000 clones, 82% seen once. The chain has TRBV5-1 and TRBJ1-4; D not certain. Input material: PBMCs. This clonotype was obtained from a man aged 40-49 years in good health and CMV-seropositive. The CDR3 loop is CASSLSEGLMGKLFF. In nucleotides, the CDR3 is TGCGCCAGCAGCTTGAGTGAGGGCCTTATGGGAAAACTGTTTTTT. Combining the CDR3 with reference TRBV5-1 and TRBJ1-4 gives the whole variable domain KAGVTQTPRYLIKTRGQQVTLSCSPISGHRSVSWYQQTPGQGLQFLFEYFSETQRNKGNFPGRFSGRQFSNSRSEMNVSTLELGDSALYLCASSLSEGLMGKLFFGSGTQLSVL.